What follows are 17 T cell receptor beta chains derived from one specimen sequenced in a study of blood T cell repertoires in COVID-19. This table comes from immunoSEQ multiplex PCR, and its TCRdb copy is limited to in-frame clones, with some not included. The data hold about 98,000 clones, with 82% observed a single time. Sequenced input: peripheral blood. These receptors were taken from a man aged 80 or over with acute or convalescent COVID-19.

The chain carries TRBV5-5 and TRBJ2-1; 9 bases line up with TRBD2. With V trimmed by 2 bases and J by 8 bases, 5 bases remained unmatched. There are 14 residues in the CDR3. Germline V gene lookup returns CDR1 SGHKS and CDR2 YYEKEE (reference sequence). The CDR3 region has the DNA TGTGCCAGCAGCTTTAGCGGGAGTAGCTATGAGCAGTTCTTC. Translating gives CASSFSGSSYEQFF. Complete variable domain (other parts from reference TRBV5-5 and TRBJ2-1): DAGVTQSPTHLIKTRGQQVTLRCSPISGHKSVSWYQQVLGQGPQFIFQYYEKEERGRGNFPDRFSARQFPNYSSELNVNALLLGDSALYLCASSFSGSSYEQFFGPGTRLTVL.

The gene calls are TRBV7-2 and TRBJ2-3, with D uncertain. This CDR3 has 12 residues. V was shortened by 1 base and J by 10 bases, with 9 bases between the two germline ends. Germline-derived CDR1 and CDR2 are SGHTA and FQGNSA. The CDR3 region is CASSLEVEAQYF. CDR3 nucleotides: TGTGCCAGCAGCTTAGAGGTAGAGGCGCAGTATTTT.

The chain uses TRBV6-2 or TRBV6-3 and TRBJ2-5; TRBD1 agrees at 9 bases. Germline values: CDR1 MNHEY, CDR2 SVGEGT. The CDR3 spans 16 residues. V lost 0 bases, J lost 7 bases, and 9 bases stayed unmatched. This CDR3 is CASSYSTLGQGGTQYF. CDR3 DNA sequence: TGTGCCAGCAGTTACTCGACCCTGGGACAGGGCGGGACCCAGTACTTC.

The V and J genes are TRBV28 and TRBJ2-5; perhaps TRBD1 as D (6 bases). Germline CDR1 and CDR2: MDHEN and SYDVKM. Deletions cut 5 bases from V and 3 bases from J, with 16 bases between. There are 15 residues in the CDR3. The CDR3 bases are TGTGCCAGCAGTGCAGCCGGGACAACCAAAGAGACCCAGTACTTC. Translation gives CASSAAGTTKETQYF.

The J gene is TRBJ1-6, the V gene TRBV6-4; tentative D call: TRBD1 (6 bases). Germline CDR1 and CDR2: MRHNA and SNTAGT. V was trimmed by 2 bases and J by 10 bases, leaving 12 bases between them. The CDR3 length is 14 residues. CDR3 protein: CASSDRVGQSPLHF. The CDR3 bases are TGTGCCAGCAGTGACAGGGTCGGACAGTCACCCCTCCACTTT.

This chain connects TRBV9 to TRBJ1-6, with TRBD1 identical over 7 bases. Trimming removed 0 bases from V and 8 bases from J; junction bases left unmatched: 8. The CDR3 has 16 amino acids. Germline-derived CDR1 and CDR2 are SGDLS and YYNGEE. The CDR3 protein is CASSVGVRGTDSPLHF. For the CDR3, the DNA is TGTGCCAGCAGCGTAGGGGTCAGGGGGACGGATTCACCCCTCCACTTT. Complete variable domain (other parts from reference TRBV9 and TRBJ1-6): DSGVTQTPKHLITATGQRVTLRCSPRSGDLSVYWYQQSLDQGLQFLIQYYNGEERAKGNILERFSAQQFPDLHSELNLSSLELGDSALYFCASSVGVRGTDSPLHFGNGTRLTVT.

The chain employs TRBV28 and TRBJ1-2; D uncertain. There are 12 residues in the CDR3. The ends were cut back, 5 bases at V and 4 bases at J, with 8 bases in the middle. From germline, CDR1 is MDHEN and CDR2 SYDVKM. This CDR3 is CASSPQFYGYTF. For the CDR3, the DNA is TGTGCCAGCAGTCCACAGTTCTATGGCTACACCTTC.

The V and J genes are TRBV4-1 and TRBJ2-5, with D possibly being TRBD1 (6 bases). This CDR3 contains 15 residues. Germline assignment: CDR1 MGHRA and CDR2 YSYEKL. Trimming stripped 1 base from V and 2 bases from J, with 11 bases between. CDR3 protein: CASSQGTELQETQYF. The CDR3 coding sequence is TGCGCCAGCAGCCAAGGGACAGAACTACAAGAGACCCAGTACTTC.

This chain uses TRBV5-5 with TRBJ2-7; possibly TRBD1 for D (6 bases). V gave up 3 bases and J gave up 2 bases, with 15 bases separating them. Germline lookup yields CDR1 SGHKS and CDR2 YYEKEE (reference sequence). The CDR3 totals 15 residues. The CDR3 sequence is CASSSYRDTTYEQYF. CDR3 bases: TGTGCCAGCAGCTCCTACCGGGACACAACCTACGAGCAGTACTTC.

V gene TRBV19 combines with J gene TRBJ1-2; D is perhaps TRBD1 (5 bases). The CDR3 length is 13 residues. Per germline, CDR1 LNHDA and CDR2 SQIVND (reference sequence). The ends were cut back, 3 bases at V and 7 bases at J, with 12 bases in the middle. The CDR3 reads CASSMTHQGGYTF. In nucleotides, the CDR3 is TGTGCCAGTAGTATGACTCACCAGGGTGGCTACACCTTC.

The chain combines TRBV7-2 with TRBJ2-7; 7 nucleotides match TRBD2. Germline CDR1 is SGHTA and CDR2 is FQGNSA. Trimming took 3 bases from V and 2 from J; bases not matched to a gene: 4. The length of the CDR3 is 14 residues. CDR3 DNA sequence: TGTGCCAGCAGCTTGGGGACTACTCCCTACGAGCAGTACTTC. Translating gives CASSLGTTPYEQYF.

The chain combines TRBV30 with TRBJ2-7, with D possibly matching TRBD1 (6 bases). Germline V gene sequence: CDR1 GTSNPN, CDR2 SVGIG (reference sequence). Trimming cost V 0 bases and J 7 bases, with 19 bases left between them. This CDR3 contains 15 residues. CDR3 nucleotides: TGTGCCTGGAGTGTACTAATCAGGGGCCCTAGTGAGCAGTACTTC. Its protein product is CAWSVLIRGPSEQYF.

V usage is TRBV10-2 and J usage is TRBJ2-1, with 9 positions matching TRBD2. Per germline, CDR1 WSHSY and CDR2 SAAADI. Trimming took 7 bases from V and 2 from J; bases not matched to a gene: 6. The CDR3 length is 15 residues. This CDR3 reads CASNSGGQAYNEQFF. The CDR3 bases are TGCGCCAGCAATAGCGGGGGCCAAGCCTACAATGAGCAGTTCTTC.

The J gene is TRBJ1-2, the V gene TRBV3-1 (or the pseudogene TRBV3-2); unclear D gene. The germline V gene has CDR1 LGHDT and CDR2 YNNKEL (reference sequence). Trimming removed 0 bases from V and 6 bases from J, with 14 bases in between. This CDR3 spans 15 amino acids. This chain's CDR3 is CASSQDRDDRNGYTF. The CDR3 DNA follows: TGTGCCAGCAGCCAAGATCGGGATGACCGGAATGGCTACACCTTC.

For the CDR3, the DNA is TGTGCCAGCAGTGACCCGGGAGCACACTCTACCTACGAGCAGTACTTC. Translated, it gives CASSDPGAHSTYEQYF. The chain uses TRBV6-2 or TRBV6-3 and TRBJ2-7, with D tentatively TRBD2 (6 bases). The CDR3 spans 16 residues. With 5 bases removed from V and 2 bases from J, the gap between germline ends came to 19 bases. From germline, CDR1 is MNHEY and CDR2 SVGEGT.

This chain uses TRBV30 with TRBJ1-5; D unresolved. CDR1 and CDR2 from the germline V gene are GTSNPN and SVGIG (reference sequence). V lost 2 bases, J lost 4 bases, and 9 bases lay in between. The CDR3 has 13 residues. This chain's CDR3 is CAWSSQINQPQHF. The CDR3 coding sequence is TGTGCCTGGAGTTCCCAGATTAATCAGCCCCAGCATTTT.

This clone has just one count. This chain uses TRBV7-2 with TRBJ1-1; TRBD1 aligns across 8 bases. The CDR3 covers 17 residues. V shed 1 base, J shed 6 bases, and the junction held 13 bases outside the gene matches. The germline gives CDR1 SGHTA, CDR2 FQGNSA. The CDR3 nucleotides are TGTGCCAGCAGCTTAGACAGGGGGAGTGTTTCTCTCGCTGAAGCTTTCTTT. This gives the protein CASSLDRGSVSLAEAFF.